These T cell receptor beta chains were read from a single sample in a study of T cells after yellow fever vaccination. MiXCR was run by TCRdb on the 5' RACE reads, yielding one entry per CDR3 protein. Of approximately 300,000 distinct CDR3 sequences listed, roughly 10% were seen once; the top ten hold approximately 3%. Sequenced here: CD4+ T cells sorted from PBMCs, sampled 45 days after the yellow fever booster vaccination. The source is a man between 18 and 29 years old who received the YFV17D yellow fever vaccine. Each CDR3 is given with its conserved first and last residue. Each record gives: D gene, V gene, J gene, clone size, CDR3 DNA, CDR3 protein. A D gene is named only where the DNA matches it firmly. Clone size appears in some rows only: once, few, many, or a class for an expanded clone.

TRBD1,TRBV19,TRBJ1-1,few,TGTGCCAGTAGTATAAGGGACAGACTCCTCTCTGAAGCTTTCTTT,CASSIRDRLLSEAFF
NA,TRBV5-4,TRBJ2-5,few,TGTGCCAGCAGCTTGCGAAGGCTTGAAGAGACCCAGTACTTC,CASSLRRLEETQYF
NA,TRBV20-1,TRBJ2-5,many,TGCAGTGCTAGAGATGGGGACTACCAAGAGACCCAGTACTTC,CSARDGDYQETQYF
TRBD1,TRBV19,TRBJ2-3,NA,TGTGCCAGTAGTATCCGTGACAGGGGTTTCCGCACAGATACGCAGTATTTT,CASSIRDRGFRTDTQYF
NA,TRBV28,TRBJ2-3,few,TGTGCCAGCATGTGGGGAGCCATGACAGATACGCAGTATTTT,CASMWGAMTDTQYF
TRBD2,TRBV5-1,TRBJ2-1,NA,TGCGCCAGCAGCTTAAACCGGGAGGGTAATGAGCAGTTCTTC,CASSLNREGNEQFF
TRBD1,TRBV5-5,TRBJ2-7,few,TGTGCCAGCAGCTTGGGACCCGGGACAGGGTACTACGAGCAGTACTTC,CASSLGPGTGYYEQYF
NA,TRBV4-1,TRBJ1-4,few,TGCGCCAGCACCAGCAGAGGGGTAACTAATGAAAAACTGTTTTTT,CASTSRGVTNEKLFF
TRBD2,TRBV10-3,TRBJ2-3,NA,TGTGCCATCGCAGGGACTAGCGGGGCCACAGATACGCAGTATTTT,CAIAGTSGATDTQYF
NA,TRBV5-1,TRBJ2-5,NA,TGCGCCAGCTTGGGAGCGGTCGGAGAGACCCAGTACTTC,CASLGAVGETQYF
TRBD1,TRBV7-2,TRBJ2-2,NA,TGTGCCAGCAGCCCCCAGACAGGGGGCCCCGGGGAGCTGTTTTTT,CASSPQTGGPGELFF
TRBD2,TRBV7-3,TRBJ2-1,NA,TGTGCCAGCAGCTTATGGGGCGGGGGGGCCCCCAATGAGCAGTTCTTC,CASSLWGGGAPNEQFF